This TCR beta chain was found in a study of shared clonotypes between healthy human individuals (dated by TCRdb to about 2020). Concerning the study at large: The cohort included a few men and two women between 18 and 49 years of age. For each donor, CD4 naive and CD4 memory were each given three plates, CD8 naive was given two plates, and CD8 memory was given one plate. To estimate repertoire size and how much clonotype sharing occurs between individuals, the study deeply sequenced the blood TCR repertoires of roughly 5 healthy adults. Libraries were prepared and TCR repertoires were sequenced by different laboratories using diverse techniques, in order to increase sequencing depth and limit assay-specific biases. Per donor, leukapheresis produced somewhere between about 0.85 and 10 billion PBMCs.

Beyond this particular receptor, the publication reports: Naive subsets generally had larger estimated clonotype richness than memory subsets. Because the study included only a small number of donors, the genetic and exposure-history diversity represented was limited. Pairwise subsampling led to the expectation that sequencing depth would affect the degree of clonotype sharing among donors. Compared with non-shared clonotypes, clonotypes shared by all four sorted-subset donors had higher generation probabilities. Across several donors, roughly 5% of naive CD4, approximately 3.6% of naive CD8, approximately 2.5% of memory CD4, and 0.4% of memory CD8 clonotypes were shared. Sampling was restricted to blood, and TCR repertoires in tissues likely differ from the TCR repertoires found in blood. Even with the large sequencing depth, rarefaction of the sorted-subset datasets indicated that sequencing was incomplete.

A remark on this clone: This clone's antigen is unknown. One base away there is no much larger clone; base qualities are not given. Other DNA sequences in this sample translate to the same CDR3.

Using the deep immunoSEQ assay, multiplex PCR amplified TCR CDR3 regions from genomic DNA. Extracted genomic DNA from each cell subset was distributed evenly across all wells of several immunoSEQ 96-well plates, and each plate was treated as a replicate. For sorted subsets, about 200 ng genomic DNA, equal to tens of thousands of T cell genomes, was loaded into each replicate PCR. Purified libraries were quantified with a Qubit 3.0 fluorometer, sized on a Bioanalyzer 2100, and re-quantified with the KAPA Library Quantification kit. Each immunoSEQ 96-well plate was sequenced on its own single-read 150-cycle Illumina NextSeq 550 flow cell. The source study handled its data this way. Because the immunoSEQ output included only junctional sequences and no quality scores, the filtering could not be the same as the filtering used for full-length reads. To assign V/J genes and CDR3, sequences were annotated using PyIR, a Python wrapper for IgBLAST v1.9, with IMGT germline references. Any read was removed if the V/J assignment was weak (E-value above 1e-6), the CDR3 was missing, or the read contained stop codons, out-of-frame junctions, or ambiguous translated residues. V3J clonotypes were defined as sequences sharing the same inferred V gene, J gene, and CDR3 amino acid sequence. Percentage overlap between repertoires was calculated by dividing the number of shared unique clonotypes by the size of the smaller repertoire. Repertoire richness was assessed with RTK rarefaction, the Chao1 estimator, and Recon v2.1 estimates of unobserved clonotypes. Generation probabilities for all TCRbeta clonotypes obtained by the gDNA method from a handful of donors were computed using OLGA. TCRdb's version of the immuneACCESS table is confined to in-frame rearrangements and falls short of the full clone set. An unresolved V gene accounts for under half of the shortfall where checked; the remainder is of unknown origin. V and J calls and clone size are given by that table; D and trimming were obtained from the DNA. This sample gives about 1,800,000 clones in total; approximately 95% of them show up just once. The ten largest clones capture 0.95% to 1.5% of the sample.

Deletion took 6 bases off V and 4 bases off J, with a span of 15 bases between the germline ends. The CDR3 runs 14 residues from the cysteine to the phenylalanine. Just the 42-base CDR3 DNA is kept, in frame starting at base 1. As encoded in the germline V gene, CDR1 is MNHEY while CDR2 is SVGAGI. CD8 naive samples consisted of CD45RO-negative cells that were positively selected for CCR7, yielding a CD45RA+CCR7+ population without TemRA cells. Donors were healthy HIV-negative adults with no recently reported acute infections or vaccinations. All donors were Caucasian adults living in Nashville, Tennessee, USA. Blood was collected by leukapheresis, and PBMCs were isolated by Ficoll-Histopaque density gradient centrifugation and then cryopreserved in liquid nitrogen vapor phase. Purity and quantity of every magnetically sorted T cell population were checked by analytical flow cytometry. Genomic DNA was isolated from each sorted fraction and quantified by UV absorbance on a Nanodrop 2000c.

This sequence was found in a man younger than 35 in good health. The chain is encoded by TRBV6-5 joined to TRBJ1-2, with TRBD1 perhaps the D gene, on 5 matching bases. Sequences were obtained from naive CD8+ T cells sorted from blood. The sample's cell subset or site, from its label and the paper: CD45RA+CCR7+. The CDR3 here reads CASSPAGTAYGYTF. Here is the DNA: TGTGCCAGCAGCCCCGCGGGGACGGCCTATGGCTACACCTTC.